The 5 T cell receptor beta chains in this list originate from one sample, sequenced in a study of blood T cell repertoires in COVID-19. The assay was immunoSEQ multiplex PCR, and TCRdb's table has in-frame clones only and misses some. The sample includes about 46,000 clones, 70% to 90% seen only once; the top ten take approximately 14%. The material sequenced was peripheral blood. These receptors came from a human donor in a cohort sampled during active COVID-19. The donor label of this sample is uncertain.

The chain recombines TRBV5-4 with TRBJ2-6; tentative D call: TRBD2 (6 bases). CDR3 length: 18 residues. With 3 bases removed from V and 1 base from J, the gap between germline ends came to 17 bases. Germline CDR1 is SGHNT and CDR2 is YYREEE (reference sequence). The CDR3 bases are TGTGCCAGCAGCTCCGGAGGGGCGGGTGGGTCTGGGGCCAACGTCCTGACTTTC. Its translation: CASSSGGAGGSGANVLTF.

The gene calls are TRBV7-3 and TRBJ2-5; no clear D gene. V lost 3 bases and J 5 bases, leaving 10 bases between the germline ends. In germline, CDR1 is SGHTA, CDR2 FQGTGA. This CDR3 contains 13 residues. CDR3 loop: CASSLGPRETQYF. The CDR3 coding sequence is TGTGCCAGCAGCTTGGGCCCTCGGGAGACCCAGTACTTC.

This clone has only one observation. This chain connects TRBV7-2 to TRBJ2-1; possible D gene TRBD2, 5 bases. The CDR3 runs 14 residues. With 0 bases removed from V and 6 bases from J, the gap between germline ends came to 9 bases. CDR1 is SGHTA, CDR2 FQGNSA, per germline. For the CDR3, the DNA is TGTGCCAGCAGCTTAGCCGGGGTCGGCAATGAGCAGTTCTTC. Protein product: CASSLAGVGNEQFF.

This chain connects TRBV3-1 (or the pseudogene TRBV3-2) to TRBJ2-1, with 7 bases fitting TRBD2. V trimming: 4 bases; J trimming: 7 bases; junction bases outside the gene matches: 7. Germline assignment: CDR1 LGHDT and CDR2 YNNKEL (reference sequence). This CDR3 is 14 amino acids long. The CDR3 sequence is CASSPRGGSNEQFF. The DNA for the CDR3 is TGTGCCAGCAGCCCTCGGGGCGGGAGTAATGAGCAGTTCTTC.

The chain links TRBV5-5 to TRBJ1-2; D is undetermined. V was trimmed by 4 bases and J by 12 bases, leaving 16 bases between them. The germline gives CDR1 SGHKS, CDR2 YYEKEE (reference sequence). The CDR3 spans 12 residues. The CDR3 loop is CASSGREPGNTF. CDR3 sequence (DNA): TGTGCCAGCAGCGGCCGGGAGCCGGGGAACACCTTC.